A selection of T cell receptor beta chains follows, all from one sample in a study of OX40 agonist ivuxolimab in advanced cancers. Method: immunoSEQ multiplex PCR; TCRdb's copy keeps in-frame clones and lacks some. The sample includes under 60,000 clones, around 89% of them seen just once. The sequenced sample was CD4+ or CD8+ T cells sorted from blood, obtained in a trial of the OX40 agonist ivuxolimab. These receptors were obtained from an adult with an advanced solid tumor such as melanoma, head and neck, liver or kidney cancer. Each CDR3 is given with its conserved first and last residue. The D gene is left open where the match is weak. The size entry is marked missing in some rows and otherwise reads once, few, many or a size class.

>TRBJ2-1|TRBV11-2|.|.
TGTGCCAGCAGCTTGGTCCTAACCTCGAACAATGAGCAGTTCTTC
CASSLVLTSNNEQFF
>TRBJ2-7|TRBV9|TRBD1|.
TGTGCCAGCAGCGTAGGGGGACAGGCTCCCTACGAGCAGTACTTC
CASSVGGQAPYEQYF
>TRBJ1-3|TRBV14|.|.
TGTGCCAGCAGCCCAGTACTCTCTGGAAACACCATATATTTT
CASSPVLSGNTIYF
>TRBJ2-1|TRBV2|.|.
TGTGCCAGCAGTGAAGCGGGACCCACCCTCTTC
CASSEAGPTLF
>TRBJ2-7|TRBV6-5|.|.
TGTGCCAGCAGTTACCAGGCTAGCGCCTCCTACGAGCAGTACTTC
CASSYQASASYEQYF
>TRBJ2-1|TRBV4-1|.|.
TGCGCCAGCAGCCAAGAAGGGTCATACTCCTACAATGAGCAGTTCTTC
CASSQEGSYSYNEQFF
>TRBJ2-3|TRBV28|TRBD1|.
TGTGCCAGCATTACACCCCGCGGACAGGACGGGGCAGATACGCAGTATTTT
CASITPRGQDGADTQYF
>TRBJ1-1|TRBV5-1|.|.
TGCGCCAGCAGCTTGGACGGCTCAGGGGCGAACACTGAAGCTTTCTTT
CASSLDGSGANTEAFF
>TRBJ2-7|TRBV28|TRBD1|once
TGTGCCAGCAGTTCCTCCTTCCACCATCTGACAGGGAACGAGCAGTACTTC
CASSSSFHHLTGNEQYF
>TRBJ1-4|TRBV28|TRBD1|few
TGTGCCAGCAGTTCCCCAACAGGGGGTTATGAAAAACTGTTTTTT
CASSSPTGGYEKLFF
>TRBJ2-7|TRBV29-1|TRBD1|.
TGCAGCGTTGACGGACAGGGATTGAAGGAGCAGTACTTC
CSVDGQGLKEQYF
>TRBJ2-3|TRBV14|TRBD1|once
TGTGCCAGCAGCCTCTACAGGGGGGCCGGCACAGATACGCAGTATTTT
CASSLYRGAGTDTQYF
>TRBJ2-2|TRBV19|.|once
TGTGCCAGTAGTATTCACGGTACCGGGGAGCTGTTTTTT
CASSIHGTGELFF
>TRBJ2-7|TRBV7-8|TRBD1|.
TGTGCCAGCAGTCGTAGACAGGGCAGACCCTATATAGGCGAGCAGTACTTC
CASSRRQGRPYIGEQYF
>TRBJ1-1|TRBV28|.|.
TGTGCCAGCAGTTCCGGAGCGAGGGTAGACACTGAAGCTTTCTTT
CASSSGARVDTEAFF
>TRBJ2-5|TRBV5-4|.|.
TGTGCCAGCAGCGGCGCAGGGGACCAAGAGACCCAGTACTTC
CASSGAGDQETQYF
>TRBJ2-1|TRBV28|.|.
TGTGCCAGCAGTTTAATCCGCAATGAGCAGTTCTTC
CASSLIRNEQFF
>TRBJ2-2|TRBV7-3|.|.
TGTGCCAGCAGCTCCCCGAGCGGGACCGGGGAGCTGTTTTTT
CASSSPSGTGELFF
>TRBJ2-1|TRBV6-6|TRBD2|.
TGTGCCAGCTCCCTTGCGGGAGTTAAAAATGAGCAGTTCTTC
CASSLAGVKNEQFF
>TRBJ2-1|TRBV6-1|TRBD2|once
TGTGCCAGCAGTGCGATGGGACTAGCGGGTTACAATGAGCAGTTCTTC
CASSAMGLAGYNEQFF
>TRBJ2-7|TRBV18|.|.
TGTGCCAGCTCAGCGGACAGATACGAGCAGTACTTC
CASSADRYEQYF
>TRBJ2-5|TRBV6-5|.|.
TGTGCCAGCCGGACTATGGGGGGCAGAGAGACCCAGTACTTC
CASRTMGGRETQYF
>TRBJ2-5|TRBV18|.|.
TGTGCCAGCTCAAAGGGCCCAGGGCCCAGCCAAGAGACCCAGTACTTC
CASSKGPGPSQETQYF
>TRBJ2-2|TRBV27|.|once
TGTGCCAGCAGCCCCTGGGCGGATAACACCGGGGAGCTGTTTTTT
CASSPWADNTGELFF
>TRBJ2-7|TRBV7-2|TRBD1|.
TGTGCCAGCAGTCGACAGGGTTACGAGCAGTACTTC
CASSRQGYEQYF
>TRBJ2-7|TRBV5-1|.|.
TGCGCCAGCAGCCTCCGGTGGAGCTACGAGCAGTACTTC
CASSLRWSYEQYF
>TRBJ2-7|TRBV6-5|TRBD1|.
TGTGCCAGCAGTCCGACGACAGGGGGCTACGAGCAGTACTTC
CASSPTTGGYEQYF
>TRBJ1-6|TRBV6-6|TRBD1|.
TGTGCCAGCAGAGATGGACAGGGGCCGTCACCCCTCCACTTT
CASRDGQGPSPLHF
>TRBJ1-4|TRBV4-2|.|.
TGTGCCAGCAGAACCGGTGGGGCAACTAATGAAAAACTGTTTTTT
CASRTGGATNEKLFF
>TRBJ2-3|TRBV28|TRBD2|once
TGTGCCAGCAGCCTAGGGATGGGACTAGCGGGAGGGGCAGATACGCAGTATTTT
CASSLGMGLAGGADTQYF
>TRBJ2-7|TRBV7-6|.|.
TGTGCCAGCAGCTTATCGTCGGGGGAATCCTACGAGCAGTACTTC
CASSLSSGESYEQYF
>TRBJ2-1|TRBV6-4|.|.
TGTGCCAGCAGTAATGGCTACAATGAGCAGTTCTTC
CASSNGYNEQFF
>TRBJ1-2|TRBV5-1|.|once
TGCGCCAGCACCTTTGACGGAACCTATGGCTACACCTTC
CASTFDGTYGYTF
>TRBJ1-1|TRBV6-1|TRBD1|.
TGTGCCAGCAGTGAAAGGACAGGGAAGGGCACTGAAGCTTTCTTT
CASSERTGKGTEAFF
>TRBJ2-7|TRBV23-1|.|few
TGCGCCAGCAGCCAAGTCCCCGGCTACGAGCAGTACTTC
CASSQVPGYEQYF
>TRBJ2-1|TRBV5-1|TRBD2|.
TGCGCCAGCAGTCAGTTAGCGGGTGGAAACAATGAGCAGTTCTTC
CASSQLAGGNNEQFF
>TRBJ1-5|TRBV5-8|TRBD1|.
TGTGCCAGCAGCTCCCGGGACAGGGTGCGGCAGCCCCAGCATTTT
CASSSRDRVRQPQHF
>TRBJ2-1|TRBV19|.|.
TGTGCCAGTAGTCGAAACCTTGAGAGGTGGGACAATGAGCAGTTCTTC
CASSRNLERWDNEQFF
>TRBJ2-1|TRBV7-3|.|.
TGTGCCAGCAGCTTAAGTCGGAACGGTGAGCAGTTCTTC
CASSLSRNGEQFF
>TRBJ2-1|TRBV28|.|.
TGTGCCAGCAGTTTCGGTAGATCCTACAATGAGCAGTTCTTC
CASSFGRSYNEQFF
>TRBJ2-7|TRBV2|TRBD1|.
TGTGCCAGCAGTCCAACGACAGGGACCTACGAGCAGTACTTC
CASSPTTGTYEQYF
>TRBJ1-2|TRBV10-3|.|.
TGTGCCATCAGTGACCCTGGGATGGATTTCATTGGCTACACCTTC
CAISDPGMDFIGYTF
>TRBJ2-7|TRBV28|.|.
TGTGCCAGCAGTCCTCCGGGGTACTCCTCCGAGCAGTACTTC
CASSPPGYSSEQYF
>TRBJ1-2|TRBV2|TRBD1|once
TGTGCCAGCAGTCTACACGGACAGGTAGACACCTTC
CASSLHGQVDTF
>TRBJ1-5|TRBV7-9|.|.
TGTGCCAGCAGCTTATCTCAAGGGGTCGGGGATCAGCCCCAGCATTTT
CASSLSQGVGDQPQHF
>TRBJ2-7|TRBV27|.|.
TGTGCCAGCAGTTTATCGAATAGGCTCTACGAGCAGTACTTC
CASSLSNRLYEQYF
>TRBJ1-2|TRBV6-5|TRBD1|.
TGTGCCAGCAGCCTCGGGACAGCTAACTATGGCTACACCTTC
CASSLGTANYGYTF
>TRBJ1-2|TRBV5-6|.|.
TGTGCCAGCAGCTTAACATACGGCTACACCTTC
CASSLTYGYTF
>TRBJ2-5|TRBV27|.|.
TGTGCCAGCAGTGGCGGAGACTTGGGTCAAGAGACCCAGTACTTC
CASSGGDLGQETQYF